This T cell receptor (beta chain) was identified during a study of blood T cell repertoires in COVID-19. Looking at the study overall: Collection of acute and convalescent COVID-19 samples took place in the United States, Italy and Spain.

The CDR3 contains 15 residues. Germline loops: CDR1 KGHDR, CDR2 SFDVKD. V was trimmed by 3 bases and J by 5 bases, leaving 15 bases between them. Only in-frame clones appear in the TCRdb table, and some are missing; sequencing was by immunoSEQ multiplex PCR. Of about 170,000 clones listed, around nine tenths are singletons. Input material: peripheral blood. The clonotype was recovered from a man between 65 and 79 years old with acute or convalescent COVID-19. The J gene is TRBJ2-5, the V gene TRBV24-1; the D gene is possibly TRBD2 (5 bases). This chain's CDR3 is CATSDPGSPPETQYF. The CDR3 nucleotides are TGTGCCACCAGTGATCCGGGGTCGCCCCCGGAGACCCAGTACTTC.